A single T cell receptor (beta chain) is shown here with its context. Sequencing was performed with immunoSEQ multiplex PCR; in TCRdb, only in-frame clones are kept and a portion is missing. The data hold 150,000 or so clones, with around 75% observed a single time. This record belongs to a study of blood T cell repertoires in COVID-19. Study at large: T cells, B-cell-depleted T cells, or PBMCs supplied cDNA or gDNA.

The CDR3 covers 15 residues. V lost 5 bases, J lost 7 bases, and 15 bases lay in between. Germline V lookup: CDR1 MNHEY, CDR2 SVGAGI. The sequenced sample consisted of peripheral blood. V gene TRBV6-5 combines with J gene TRBJ1-6; a possible D gene is TRBD1 (5 bases). This sequence was found in a woman in her 70s with COVID-19, enrolled during active disease. CDR3 region: CASSIGGWRNSPLHF. The CDR3 coding sequence is TGTGCCAGCAGTATTGGGGGGTGGCGGAATTCACCCCTCCACTTT.